Listed below are T cell receptor beta chains from one sample, sequenced in a study of cytomegalovirus exposure and HLA in healthy donors. The assay was immunoSEQ multiplex PCR, and TCRdb's table has in-frame clones only and misses some. The repertoire consists of some 150,000 clones, with about 85% occurring once and the leading ten covering about 2.3%. The sequenced sample was PBMCs. Receptors were obtained from a woman aged 18-35 years in good health and CMV-seronegative. Both conserved end residues are part of each CDR3. D genes are given only for firm matches. Rows give clone size only sometimes, using once, few, many, or a class for an expanded clone.

V gene: TRBV6-5; clone size: -; CDR3 length: 14; J gene: TRBJ2-3; D gene: -; CDR3 DNA: TGTGCCAGCAGGGTACAGGGTGCCACAGATACGCAGTATTTT; CDR3 protein: CASRVQGATDTQYF
V gene: TRBV6-1; clone size: -; CDR3 length: 16; J gene: TRBJ2-5; D gene: -; CDR3 DNA: TGTGCCAGCAGTGATTACCTCAGGACAGTACCAGAGACCCAGTACTTC; CDR3 protein: CASSDYLRTVPETQYF
V gene: TRBV7-9; clone size: -; CDR3 length: 16; J gene: TRBJ2-3; D gene: TRBD2; CDR3 DNA: TGTGCCAGCAGCTTCGGGCTAGCGGGAAGCACAGATACGCAGTATTTT; CDR3 protein: CASSFGLAGSTDTQYF
V gene: TRBV15; clone size: -; CDR3 length: 14; J gene: TRBJ1-5; D gene: -; CDR3 DNA: TGTGCCACCAGCAGAGTGGACACCGCTAAGCCCCAGCATTTT; CDR3 protein: CATSRVDTAKPQHF
V gene: TRBV18; clone size: -; CDR3 length: 14; J gene: TRBJ2-4; D gene: -; CDR3 DNA: TGTGCCAGCTCACCGAGGACAGGGAGGGACATTCAGTACTTC; CDR3 protein: CASSPRTGRDIQYF
V gene: TRBV7-8; clone size: once; CDR3 length: 16; J gene: TRBJ2-1; D gene: TRBD2; CDR3 DNA: TGTGCCAGCAGCTTAGTTTACGGGAGGGGTAGAGATGAGCAGTTCTTC; CDR3 protein: CASSLVYGRGRDEQFF
V gene: TRBV28; clone size: -; CDR3 length: 16; J gene: TRBJ2-7; D gene: TRBD1; CDR3 DNA: TGTGCCATCACTCCTTCTGGGGACAGGGGAATCTACGAGCAGTACTTC; CDR3 protein: CAITPSGDRGIYEQYF
V gene: TRBV20-1; clone size: -; CDR3 length: 10; J gene: TRBJ2-3; D gene: -; CDR3 DNA: TGCAGTGCCCACCGTGAGACGCAGTATTTT; CDR3 protein: CSAHRETQYF
V gene: TRBV20-1; clone size: -; CDR3 length: 11; J gene: TRBJ1-2; D gene: -; CDR3 DNA: TGCAGCCCGTCGGTGAACTATGGCTACACCTTC; CDR3 protein: CSPSVNYGYTF
V gene: TRBV5-4; clone size: -; CDR3 length: 16; J gene: TRBJ1-3; D gene: -; CDR3 DNA: TGTGCCAGCAGCTCAGGAGGGTCCCGAGTAGGAAACACCATATATTTT; CDR3 protein: CASSSGGSRVGNTIYF
V gene: TRBV5-1; clone size: -; CDR3 length: 15; J gene: TRBJ2-1; D gene: -; CDR3 DNA: TGCGCCAGCAGCTTAGGGGACTCAGAAACAGGTGAGCAGTTCTTC; CDR3 protein: CASSLGDSETGEQFF
V gene: TRBV7-6; clone size: -; CDR3 length: 15; J gene: TRBJ1-5; D gene: TRBD1; CDR3 DNA: TGTGCCAGCAGCGAGACAGGGGGCATAAATCAGCCCCAGCATTTT; CDR3 protein: CASSETGGINQPQHF
V gene: TRBV6-1; clone size: -; CDR3 length: 15; J gene: TRBJ2-7; D gene: TRBD1; CDR3 DNA: TGTGCCAGCAGTGATACTGGGACAGCCTCCTACGAGCAGTACTTC; CDR3 protein: CASSDTGTASYEQYF
V gene: TRBV19; clone size: few; CDR3 length: 13; J gene: TRBJ1-1; D gene: -; CDR3 DNA: TGTGCCAGTAGTATACCGGGGAACACTGAAGCTTTCTTT; CDR3 protein: CASSIPGNTEAFF
V gene: TRBV5-5; clone size: -; CDR3 length: 20; J gene: TRBJ2-7; D gene: -; CDR3 DNA: TGTGCCAGCAGTTCTTCCCCGATCGGACAGCAACGAAGGAGTTCCTACGAGCAGTACTTC; CDR3 protein: CASSSSPIGQQRRSSYEQYF
V gene: TRBV6-1; clone size: few; CDR3 length: 18; J gene: TRBJ2-1; D gene: TRBD2; CDR3 DNA: TGTGCCAGCAGTGTTCAACTACAACTAGCGGGGGTAACCAATGAGCAGTTCTTC; CDR3 protein: CASSVQLQLAGVTNEQFF
V gene: TRBV5-1; clone size: -; CDR3 length: 14; J gene: TRBJ2-2; D gene: -; CDR3 DNA: TGCGCCAGCAGCTTGGCGGGTGCCACCGGGGAGCTGTTTTTT; CDR3 protein: CASSLAGATGELFF
V gene: TRBV4-3; clone size: -; CDR3 length: 15; J gene: TRBJ1-2; D gene: -; CDR3 DNA: TGCGCCAGCAGCCAAGATTGGTACCAGGGGCCTGGCTACACCTTC; CDR3 protein: CASSQDWYQGPGYTF